The entry that follows covers one T cell receptor (beta chain) sequence. The antigen this receptor binds is unknown. Base quality data are lacking; no much larger clone is found one base away. Taken with the paper, the label for time point translates to: around 4 weeks on oral tofacitinib. The treatment or condition tag for this specimen amounts to: oral pan-JAK inhibitor, 5-10 mg twice daily. Peripheral blood and lesional scalp punch biopsies were obtained from patients with alopecia areata. PBMCs were separated by density centrifugation and stained for CD3, CD4 and CD8, after which CD4+ and CD8+ T cells were sorted on a FACSAria. The method was the immunoSEQ multiplex PCR assay. RNA was extracted from all samples and reverse transcribed into cDNA, which served as template for TCR sequencing. SuperScript III was used to make first-strand cDNA, primed with a 2:1 mix of oligo-dT and random hexamers. Amplification bias was assessed with a synthetic immune receptor repertoire, and residual bias was removed computationally. As for the original processing: After raw reads were preprocessed to remove errors, the CDR3 was defined following IMGT conventions as running from the conserved cysteine to phenylalanine. To get clonality, Shannon entropy was normalized by log2 of the number of productive unique TCRs and the result was subtracted from 1. Scalp TCRbeta sequences were cross-referenced with sorted blood CD4 and CD8 repertoires so that the CD4 or CD8 identity of scalp clones could be inferred. This is the immuneACCESS table as TCRdb keeps it, with only in-frame sequences that have V and J called. A part of the clones is gone; compared with another copy, unresolved V genes explain less than half, and the rest is unexplained. V, J and clone size derive from that table, while D and trimming were established from the DNA sequence. The sample table lists over 100,000 clones, about 50% of them with a count of one. Just over 0.45% of the sample belongs to the ten largest clones.

This specimen comes from a study of CD8+ T cells in alopecia areata (dated by TCRdb to 2016 to 2018). Regarding the research as a whole: The treated patients took part in an open-label pilot trial in which moderate-to-severe alopecia areata was treated with oral tofacitinib at 5 to 10 mg twice daily. Tofacitinib was given for 6 to 18 months, followed by 6 months of follow-up off drug to assess delayed response and recurrence. Disease severity in treated patients was measured with the SALT score, which quantifies the percentage of affected scalp surface area. To study T cell clonal expansion in alopecia areata, the researchers applied high-throughput TCRbeta sequencing to both the C3H/HeJ mouse model and human patients. Human TCRbeta sequencing covered scalp tissue and sorted CD4+ and CD8+ peripheral blood T cells from patchy and totalis/universalis alopecia areata patients and healthy controls. Biopsies were taken from tofacitinib-treated patients at baseline and at 4 and 24 weeks of treatment, and a later scalp biopsy was taken in several of the tofacitinib-treated patients. Clonality in the scalp was compared among normal scalp (n=4), patchy alopecia areata scalp (n=8), and alopecia totalis/universalis scalp (n=8). RNA was obtained with the PAXgene miRNA kit for fixed scalp, the miRNeasy kit for PBMCs, and the RNeasy kit for mouse skin. TCRbeta CDR3 regions were amplified by immunoSEQ multiplex PCR with 35 Vbeta forward and 13 Jbeta reverse primers.

V is pruned by 4 bases and J by 5 bases, leaving 5 bases of the junction without a gene match. CDR1 MNHEY and CDR2 SVGAGI were looked up in the germline V gene. The CDR3 runs 14 amino acids, cysteine and phenylalanine included. The kept DNA is CDR3 alone, 42 bases in frame from the first base. Summary of the overall study and its limitations: Because the treated cohort was small and had just a single nonresponder, larger studies are needed to establish links between baseline CD8+ expansion and response. Scalp TCR repertoire analysis is complicated because resident alphabeta T cells in normal human skin are also sequenced, whereas mouse skin is dominated by gammadelta T cells. Tofacitinib significantly decreased scalp clonality and the number of expanded CD8+ clones among the top 100 scalp clones. Lesional scalp, especially in alopecia totalis/universalis, showed higher clonality and more expanded CD8+ clones than normal scalp, suggesting antigenic drive. During tofacitinib treatment, many expanded lesional clones stuck around in both scalp and blood, and this persistence may partly explain why relapse happens after treatment is stopped. TCR sequences shared between patients were less clear than in mice, possibly partly because of HLA diversity in the patient population.

Specimen: CD4+ T cells sorted from blood, collected at week 4, from a patient treated with tofacitinib. The TCR sequence derives from a human donor with alopecia areata. The rearranged chain carries TRBV6-5 and TRBJ1-2; 9 bases in between match TRBD1. The sequenced DNA is TGTGCCAGCAGTTCCGTCGGGACAGGGTATGGCTACACCTTC. The translation is CASSSVGTGYGYTF.